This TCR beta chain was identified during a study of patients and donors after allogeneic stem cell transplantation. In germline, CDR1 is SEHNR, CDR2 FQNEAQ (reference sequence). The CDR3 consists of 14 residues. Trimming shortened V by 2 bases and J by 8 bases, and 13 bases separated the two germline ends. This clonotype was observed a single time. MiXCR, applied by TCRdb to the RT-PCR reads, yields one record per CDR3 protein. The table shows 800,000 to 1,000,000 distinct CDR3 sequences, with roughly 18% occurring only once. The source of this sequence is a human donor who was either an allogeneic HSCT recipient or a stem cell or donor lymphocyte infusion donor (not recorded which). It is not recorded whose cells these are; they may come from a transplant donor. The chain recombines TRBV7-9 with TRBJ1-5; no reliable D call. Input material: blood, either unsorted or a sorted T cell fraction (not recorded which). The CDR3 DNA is TGTGCCAGCAGCTTATCCGCTTCGCTGGAGCCCCAGCATTTT. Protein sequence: CASSLSASLEPQHF.